These T cell receptor beta chains were read from a single sample in a study of blood T cell repertoires in COVID-19. The repertoire was sequenced with immunoSEQ multiplex PCR; TCRdb's copy has only in-frame clones and lacks some. Of 130,000 to 150,000 clones listed, around nine tenths are singletons. Material: peripheral blood. Every receptor here comes from a human donor in a cohort sampled during active COVID-19. Both conserved end residues are part of each CDR3. The D gene is left open where the match is weak. Clone size, where shown, is once, few, many, or a class for clones that have expanded.

TRBV9	TRBJ2-3	NA	NA	TGTGCCAGCAGCCCCCGGACAGGCACAGATACGCAGTATTTT	CASSPRTGTDTQYF
TRBV6-5	TRBJ1-5	once	TRBD1	TGTGCCAGCAGCGGGACAGTTGGGGGGAGACAGCCCCAGCATTTT	CASSGTVGGRQPQHF
TRBV5-1	TRBJ2-1	NA	TRBD2	TGCGCCAGCAGCTTGATGACTAGCGGGAGGGCAAATGAGCAGTTCTTC	CASSLMTSGRANEQFF
TRBV5-1	TRBJ2-1	NA	NA	TGCGCCAGCAGCTTTCAGTCTCGTCCAGACTCCTACAATGAGCAGTTCTTC	CASSFQSRPDSYNEQFF
TRBV4-3	TRBJ1-1	NA	NA	TGCGCCAGCAGCCAACTTGCCTCGGGGGAAGCTTTCTTT	CASSQLASGEAFF
TRBV7-6	TRBJ1-2	NA	NA	TGTGCCAGCAGCTTAGCGGTACAGCCGGGGAATGGCTACACCTTC	CASSLAVQPGNGYTF
TRBV6-5	TRBJ1-3	NA	TRBD1	TGTGCCAGCAGCTACGGACAGGGGCCTGGAAACACCATATATTTT	CASSYGQGPGNTIYF
TRBV6-2/TRBV6-3	TRBJ2-7	NA	TRBD1	TGTGCCAGCAGTTACAGCGGCCCGACAGGGACCTACGAGCAGTACTTC	CASSYSGPTGTYEQYF
TRBV13	TRBJ1-2	NA	NA	TGTGCCAGCAGCTTAGGGCAGGTAGTTAACTATGGCTACACCTTC	CASSLGQVVNYGYTF
TRBV19	TRBJ1-5	NA	TRBD1	TGTGCCAGTAGTAGGGACAGGGGAGTGCAGCCCCAGCATTTT	CASSRDRGVQPQHF
TRBV7-6	TRBJ2-7	NA	NA	TGTGCCAGCAGCTTAGCGCCGCGGGTCCTCTTAGGTGGCGAGCAGTACTTC	CASSLAPRVLLGGEQYF
TRBV4-2	TRBJ1-6	NA	NA	TGTGCCAGCAGCCAAGATTTCGGGGACACTAAAACCCTCCACTTT	CASSQDFGDTKTLHF
TRBV4-3	TRBJ1-6	NA	NA	TGCGCCAGCAGCCAGAGCTCCTATAATTCACCCCTCCACTTT	CASSQSSYNSPLHF
TRBV20-1	TRBJ2-5	NA	TRBD1	TGCAGTGCTAGTAAACTGGAGGTGGACAGGGACGCGGTTGGGACCCAGTACTTC	CSASKLEVDRDAVGTQYF
TRBV7-9	TRBJ2-1	NA	TRBD1	TGTGCCAGCAGCCCCCGACAGGGATACAATGAGCAGTTCTTC	CASSPRQGYNEQFF
TRBV30	TRBJ1-5	NA	NA	TGTGCCTGGAGTGTCGGGGGGGGAGGTCAGCCCCAGCATTTT	CAWSVGGGGQPQHF
TRBV6-5	TRBJ2-7	NA	NA	TGTGCCGGGGGGTTGGGACGTGGTTACGAGCAGTACTTC	CAGGLGRGYEQYF
TRBV6-6	TRBJ2-5	NA	TRBD1	TGTGCCAGCACCCCGCGACAGGGGGCTAAAGAGACCCAGTACTTC	CASTPRQGAKETQYF
TRBV30	TRBJ1-6	NA	NA	TGTGCCTGGGCAGGGAATTCACCCCTCCACTTT	CAWAGNSPLHF
TRBV9	TRBJ1-1	NA	NA	TGTGCCAGCAGCGTAGAGGGACAACCTATTGAAGCTTTCTTT	CASSVEGQPIEAFF
TRBV28	TRBJ1-1	once	TRBD1	TGTGCCAGCAGTCGGACTGGGACAGGGGGTACTGAAGCTTTCTTT	CASSRTGTGGTEAFF
TRBV4-1	TRBJ2-1	NA	TRBD1	TGCGCCAGCAGCCAAGATCAGCAGGGGGCGGATAGGGATGAGCAGTTCTTC	CASSQDQQGADRDEQFF
TRBV28	TRBJ2-1	NA	TRBD2	TGTGCCAGTAAATCGAACTCCCCTAGCGGGAGTTCGTTGGAGGAGCAGTTCTTC	CASKSNSPSGSSLEEQFF
TRBV18	TRBJ2-5	NA	NA	TGTGCCAGCTCACCAACTATAAGCCAAGAGACCCAGTACTTC	CASSPTISQETQYF
TRBV24-1	TRBJ2-2	NA	NA	TGTGCCACCAGTGATTTAGAGTCCGGGGAGCTGTTTTTT	CATSDLESGELFF
TRBV7-3	TRBJ2-3	NA	NA	TGTGCCAGCAGCCCACGAGGAGCTAGCACAGATACGCAGTATTTT	CASSPRGASTDTQYF
TRBV30	TRBJ1-1	NA	NA	TGTGCCTGGAGTGTAGCGGGGGGGTACACTGAAGCTTTCTTT	CAWSVAGGYTEAFF